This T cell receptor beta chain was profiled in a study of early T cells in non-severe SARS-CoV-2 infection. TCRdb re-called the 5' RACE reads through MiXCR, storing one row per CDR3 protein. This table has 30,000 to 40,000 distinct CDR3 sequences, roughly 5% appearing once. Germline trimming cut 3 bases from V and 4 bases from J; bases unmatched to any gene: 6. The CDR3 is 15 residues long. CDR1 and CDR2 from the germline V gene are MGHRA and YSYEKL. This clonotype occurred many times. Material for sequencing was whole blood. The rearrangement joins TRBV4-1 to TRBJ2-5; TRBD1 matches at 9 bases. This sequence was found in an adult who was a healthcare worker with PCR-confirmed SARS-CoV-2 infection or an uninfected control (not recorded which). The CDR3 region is CASSQAPDRGETQYF. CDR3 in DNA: TGCGCCAGCAGCCAGGCCCCGGACAGGGGAGAGACCCAGTACTTC.